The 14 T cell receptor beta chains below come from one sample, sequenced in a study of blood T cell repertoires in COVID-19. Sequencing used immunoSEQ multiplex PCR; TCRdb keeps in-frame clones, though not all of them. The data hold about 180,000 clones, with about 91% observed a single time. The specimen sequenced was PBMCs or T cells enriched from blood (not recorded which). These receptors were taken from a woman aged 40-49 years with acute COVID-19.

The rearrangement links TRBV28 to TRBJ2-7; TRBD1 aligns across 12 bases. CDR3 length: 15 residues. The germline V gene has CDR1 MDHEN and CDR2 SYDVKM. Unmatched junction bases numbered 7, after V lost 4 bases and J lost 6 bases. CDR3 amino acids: CASSSGGTGGSEQYF. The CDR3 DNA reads TGTGCCAGCAGTTCAGGAGGGACAGGGGGCTCCGAGCAGTACTTC.

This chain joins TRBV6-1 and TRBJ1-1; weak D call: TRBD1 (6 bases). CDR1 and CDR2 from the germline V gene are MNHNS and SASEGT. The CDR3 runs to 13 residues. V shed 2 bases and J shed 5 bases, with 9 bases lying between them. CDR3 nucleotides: TGTGCCAGCAGTGAACGAGGGACAACTGAAGCTTTCTTT. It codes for CASSERGTTEAFF.

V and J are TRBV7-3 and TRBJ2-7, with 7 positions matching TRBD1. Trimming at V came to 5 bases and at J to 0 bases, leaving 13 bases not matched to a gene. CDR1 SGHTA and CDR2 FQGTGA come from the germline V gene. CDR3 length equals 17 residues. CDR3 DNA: TGTGCCAGCAGCCTTAAACCCCCGGGACAGCACTCCTACGAGCAGTACTTC. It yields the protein CASSLKPPGQHSYEQYF.

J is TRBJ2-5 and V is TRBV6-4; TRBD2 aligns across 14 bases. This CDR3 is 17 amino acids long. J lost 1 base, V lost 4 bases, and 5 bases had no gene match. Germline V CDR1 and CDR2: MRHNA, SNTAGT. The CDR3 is CASSVTSGGGGQETQYF. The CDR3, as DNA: TGTGCCAGCAGTGTGACTAGCGGGGGGGGAGGCCAAGAGACCCAGTACTTC.

Written as DNA, the CDR3 is TGCAGCGTGGGACAGGGTGAGGTAAACTATGGCTACACCTTC. Translation: CSVGQGEVNYGYTF. The chain joins TRBV29-1 to TRBJ1-2, with TRBD1 matching over 9 bases. This CDR3 is 14 amino acids long. Unmatched junction bases numbered 7, after V lost 6 bases and J lost 2 bases. In germline, CDR1 is SQVTM, CDR2 ANQGSEA.

The CDR3: CASSFLPPRLAGEPGELFF. The CDR3 DNA is TGTGCCAGCAGCTTTCTACCTCCCCGACTAGCGGGAGAGCCCGGGGAGCTGTTTTTT. The V call is TRBV11-2, the J call TRBJ2-2, with 12 nucleotides matching TRBD2. CDR1 and CDR2 from the germline V gene are SGHAT and FQNNGV. Trimming removed 3 bases from V and 6 bases from J; junction bases left unmatched: 14. The CDR3 covers 19 residues.

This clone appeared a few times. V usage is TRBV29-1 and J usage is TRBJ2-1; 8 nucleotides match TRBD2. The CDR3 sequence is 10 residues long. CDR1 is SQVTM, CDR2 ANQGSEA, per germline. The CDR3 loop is CSVSGEEQFF. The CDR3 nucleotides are TGCAGTGTTAGCGGGGAGGAGCAGTTCTTC.

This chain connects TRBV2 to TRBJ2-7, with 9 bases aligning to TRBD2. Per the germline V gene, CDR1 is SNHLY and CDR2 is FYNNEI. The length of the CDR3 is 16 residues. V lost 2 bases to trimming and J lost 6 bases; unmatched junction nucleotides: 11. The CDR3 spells CASSESVGGGEVEQYF. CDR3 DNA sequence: TGTGCCAGCAGTGAAAGTGTCGGCGGGGGGGAGGTCGAGCAGTACTTC.

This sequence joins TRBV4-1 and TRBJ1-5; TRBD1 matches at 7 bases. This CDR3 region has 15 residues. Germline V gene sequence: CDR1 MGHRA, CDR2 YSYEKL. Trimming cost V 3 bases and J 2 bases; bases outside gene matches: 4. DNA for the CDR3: TGCGCCAGCAGCCAGGAAACAGGGGGCAATCAGCCCCAGCATTTT. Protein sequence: CASSQETGGNQPQHF.

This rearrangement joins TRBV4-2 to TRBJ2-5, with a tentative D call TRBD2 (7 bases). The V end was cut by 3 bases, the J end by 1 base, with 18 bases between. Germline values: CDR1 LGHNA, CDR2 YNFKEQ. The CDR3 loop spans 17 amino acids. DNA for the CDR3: TGTGCCAGCAGCCAGCTCGCGGGGGCCAGAGCCCAAGAGACCCAGTACTTC. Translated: CASSQLAGARAQETQYF.

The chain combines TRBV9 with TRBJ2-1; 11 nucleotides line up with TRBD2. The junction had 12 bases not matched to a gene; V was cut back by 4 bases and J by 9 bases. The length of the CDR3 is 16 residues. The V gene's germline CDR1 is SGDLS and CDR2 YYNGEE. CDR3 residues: CASSFKTSGVAGEQFF. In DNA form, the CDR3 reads TGTGCCAGCAGCTTCAAGACTAGCGGGGTGGCGGGTGAGCAGTTCTTC.

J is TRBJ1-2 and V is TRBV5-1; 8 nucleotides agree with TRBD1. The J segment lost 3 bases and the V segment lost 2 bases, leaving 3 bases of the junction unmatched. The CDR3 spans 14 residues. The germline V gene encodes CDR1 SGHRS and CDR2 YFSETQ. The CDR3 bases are TGCGCCAGCAGCTTAAAACAGGGGGACTATGGCTACACCTTC. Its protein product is CASSLKQGDYGYTF.

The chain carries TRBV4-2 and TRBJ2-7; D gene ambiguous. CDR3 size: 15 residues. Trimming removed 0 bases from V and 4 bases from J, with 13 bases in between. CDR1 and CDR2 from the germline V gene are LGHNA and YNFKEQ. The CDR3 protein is CASSQDEEHLYEQYF. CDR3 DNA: TGTGCCAGCAGCCAAGACGAGGAACATCTATACGAGCAGTACTTC.

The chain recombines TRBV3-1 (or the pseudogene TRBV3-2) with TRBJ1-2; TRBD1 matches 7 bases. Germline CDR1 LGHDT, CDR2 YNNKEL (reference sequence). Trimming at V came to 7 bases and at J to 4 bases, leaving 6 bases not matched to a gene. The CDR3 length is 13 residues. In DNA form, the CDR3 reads TGTGCCAGCACCCAGGGACAGTTCTATGGCTACACCTTC. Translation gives CASTQGQFYGYTF.